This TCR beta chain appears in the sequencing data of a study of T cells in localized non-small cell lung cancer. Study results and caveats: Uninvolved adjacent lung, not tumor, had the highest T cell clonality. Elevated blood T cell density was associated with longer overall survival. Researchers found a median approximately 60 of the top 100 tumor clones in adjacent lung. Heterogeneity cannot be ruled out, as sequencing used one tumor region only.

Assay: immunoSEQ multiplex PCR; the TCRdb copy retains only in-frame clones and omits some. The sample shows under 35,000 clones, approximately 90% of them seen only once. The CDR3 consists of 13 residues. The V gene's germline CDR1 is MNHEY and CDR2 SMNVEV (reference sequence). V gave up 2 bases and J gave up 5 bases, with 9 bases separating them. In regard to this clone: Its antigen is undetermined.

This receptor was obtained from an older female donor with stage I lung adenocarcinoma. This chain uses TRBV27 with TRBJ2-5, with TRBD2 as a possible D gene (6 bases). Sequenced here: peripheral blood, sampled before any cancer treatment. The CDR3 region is CASSLRRGETQYF. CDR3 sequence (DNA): TGTGCCAGCAGTTTACGGCGGGGCGAGACCCAGTACTTC.